Reported below is one T cell receptor (beta chain). The target antigen is unknown. This may come from a read error, since a much larger clone is one base off. The source of the sample is a study of CD8+CD57+ T cells in acquired aplastic anemia. The wider study: When averaged, DNA from sorted CD4+ and CD8+ cells came to approximately 3.2 ug.

Patients picked for sequencing had shown CD8+CD57+ cell expansion detected by flow cytometry. Investigators profiled TCR beta VDJ and CDR3 from genomic DNA template. MiXCR was run by TCRdb on the reads, yielding one entry per CDR3 protein. The sample has 150,000 to 200,000 distinct CDR3 sequences, around half seen once; the top ten hold under 3.5%. This CDR3 spans 15 amino acids. CDR1 and CDR2 (germline): DFQATT, SNEGSKA (reference sequence). General study points: It was found that twenty-nine CD8+ CDR3 sequences were shared between patients and controls.

The TCR sequence derives from a human donor with aplastic anemia. This sequence joins TRBV20-1 and TRBJ2-1; 9 nucleotides match TRBD2. Sequencing was done on a sample of sorted CD4+, CD8+, or CD8+CD57+ T cells (not recorded which) from PBMCs. The chain's CDR3 is CSAWDGTSTYNEQLF. The CDR3 nucleotides read TGCAGTGCTTGGGATGGGACTAGCACTTACAATGAGCAGCTCTTC.